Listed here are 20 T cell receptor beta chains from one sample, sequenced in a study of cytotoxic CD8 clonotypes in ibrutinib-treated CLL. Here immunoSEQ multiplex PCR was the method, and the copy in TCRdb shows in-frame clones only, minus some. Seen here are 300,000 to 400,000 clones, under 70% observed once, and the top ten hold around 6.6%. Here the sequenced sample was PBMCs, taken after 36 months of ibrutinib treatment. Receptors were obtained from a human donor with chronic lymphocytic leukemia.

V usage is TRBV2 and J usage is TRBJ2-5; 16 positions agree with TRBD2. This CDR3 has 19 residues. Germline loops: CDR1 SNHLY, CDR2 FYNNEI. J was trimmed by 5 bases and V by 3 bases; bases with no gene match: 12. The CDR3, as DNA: TGTGCCAGCAGTGAGGGACTAGCGGGGGGGCCTGGTCTCGGTGAGACCCAGTACTTC. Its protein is CASSEGLAGGPGLGETQYF.

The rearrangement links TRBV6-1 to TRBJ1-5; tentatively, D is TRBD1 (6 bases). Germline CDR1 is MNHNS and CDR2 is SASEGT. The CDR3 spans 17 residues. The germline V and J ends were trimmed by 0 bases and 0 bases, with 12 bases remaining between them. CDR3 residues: CASSEAWTAYSNQPQHF. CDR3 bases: TGTGCCAGCAGTGAAGCCTGGACAGCGTATAGCAATCAGCCCCAGCATTTT.

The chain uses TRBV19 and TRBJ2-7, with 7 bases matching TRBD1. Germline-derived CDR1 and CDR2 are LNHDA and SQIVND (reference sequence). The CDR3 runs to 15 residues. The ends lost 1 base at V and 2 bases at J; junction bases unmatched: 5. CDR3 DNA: TGTGCCAGTAGTATAGCTTGGGGACAGACCTACGAGCAGTACTTC. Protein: CASSIAWGQTYEQYF.

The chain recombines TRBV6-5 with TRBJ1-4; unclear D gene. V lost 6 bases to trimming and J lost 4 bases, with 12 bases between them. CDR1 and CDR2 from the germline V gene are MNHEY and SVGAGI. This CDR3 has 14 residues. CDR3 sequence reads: CASSLRVGNEKLFF. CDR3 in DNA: TGTGCCAGCAGCCTTAGGGTGGGTAATGAAAAACTGTTTTTT.

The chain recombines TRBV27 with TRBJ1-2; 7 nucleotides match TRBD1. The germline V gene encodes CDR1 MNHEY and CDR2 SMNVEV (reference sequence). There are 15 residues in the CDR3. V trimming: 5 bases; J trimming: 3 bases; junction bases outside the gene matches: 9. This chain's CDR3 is CASSTRGGGDYGYTF. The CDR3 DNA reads TGTGCCAGCAGTACCCGGGGAGGGGGCGACTATGGCTACACCTTC.

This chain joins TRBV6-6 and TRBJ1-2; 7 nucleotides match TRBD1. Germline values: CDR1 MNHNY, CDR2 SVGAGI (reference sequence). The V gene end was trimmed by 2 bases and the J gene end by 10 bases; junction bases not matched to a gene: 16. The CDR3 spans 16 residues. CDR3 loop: CASSYPTNRGIGYYTF. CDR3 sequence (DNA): TGTGCCAGCAGTTACCCTACCAACAGGGGAATAGGGTACTACACCTTC.

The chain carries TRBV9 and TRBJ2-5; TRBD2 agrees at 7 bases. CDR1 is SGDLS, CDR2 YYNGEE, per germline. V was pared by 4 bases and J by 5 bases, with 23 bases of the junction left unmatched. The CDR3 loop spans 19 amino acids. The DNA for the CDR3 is TGTGCCAGCAGCCGAAAACTGCCCCCCTTTGGGGGGGTGGGGGAGACCCAGTACTTC. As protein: CASSRKLPPFGGVGETQYF.

In DNA form, the CDR3 reads TGTGCCAGCAGTGACGTGGGGGGAGTCTACGAGCAGTACTTC. This translates into CASSDVGGVYEQYF. The gene calls are TRBV6-1 and TRBJ2-7; TRBD2 might be the D (6 bases). Trimming stripped 3 bases from V and 3 bases from J, with 12 bases between. The CDR3 extends over 14 amino acids. Per the germline V gene, CDR1 is MNHNS and CDR2 is SASEGT.

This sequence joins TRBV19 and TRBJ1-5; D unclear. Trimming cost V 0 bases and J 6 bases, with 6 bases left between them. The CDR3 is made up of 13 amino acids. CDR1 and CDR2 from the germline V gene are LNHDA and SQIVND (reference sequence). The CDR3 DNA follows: TGTGCCAGTAGTATAGATCGCCGTCAGCCCCAGCATTTT. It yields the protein CASSIDRRQPQHF.

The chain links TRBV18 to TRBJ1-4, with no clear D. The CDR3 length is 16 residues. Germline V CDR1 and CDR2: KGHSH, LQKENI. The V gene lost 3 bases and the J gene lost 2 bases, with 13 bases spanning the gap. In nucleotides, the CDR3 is TGTGCCAGCTCACCGGGTCTGGGGTTCACTAATGAAAAACTGTTTTTT. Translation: CASSPGLGFTNEKLFF.

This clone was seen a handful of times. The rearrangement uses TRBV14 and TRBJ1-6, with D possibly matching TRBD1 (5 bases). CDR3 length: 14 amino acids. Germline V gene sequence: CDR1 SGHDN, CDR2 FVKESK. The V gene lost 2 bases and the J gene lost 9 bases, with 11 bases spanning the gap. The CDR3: CASSQRQGTSPLHF. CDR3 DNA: TGTGCCAGCAGCCAACGGCAGGGAACTTCACCCCTCCACTTT.

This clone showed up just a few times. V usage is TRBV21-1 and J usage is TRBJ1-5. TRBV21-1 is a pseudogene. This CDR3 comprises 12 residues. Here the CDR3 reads CASGRGNQPQHF. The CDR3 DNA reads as TGTGCCAGCGGGAGGGGCAATCAGCCCCAGCATTTT.

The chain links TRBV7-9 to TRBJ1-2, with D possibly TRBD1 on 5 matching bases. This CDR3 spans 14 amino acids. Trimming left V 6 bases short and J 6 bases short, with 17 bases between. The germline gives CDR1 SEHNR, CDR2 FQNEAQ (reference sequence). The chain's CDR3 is CASSIERGSDGYTF. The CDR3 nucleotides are TGTGCCAGCAGTATAGAACGGGGCTCGGATGGCTACACCTTC.

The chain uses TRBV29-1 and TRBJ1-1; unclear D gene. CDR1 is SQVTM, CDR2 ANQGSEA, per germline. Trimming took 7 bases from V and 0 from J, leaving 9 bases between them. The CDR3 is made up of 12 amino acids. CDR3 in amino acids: CSGRTVNTEAFF. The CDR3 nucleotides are TGCAGCGGACGGACGGTGAACACTGAAGCTTTCTTT.

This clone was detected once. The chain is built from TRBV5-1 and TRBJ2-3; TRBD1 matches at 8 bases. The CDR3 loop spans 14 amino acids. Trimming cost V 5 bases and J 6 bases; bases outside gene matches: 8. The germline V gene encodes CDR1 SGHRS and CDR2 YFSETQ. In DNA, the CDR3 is TGCGCCAGCAGGAGCGTCAGGGGGCGTGATACGCAGTATTTT. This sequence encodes CASRSVRGRDTQYF. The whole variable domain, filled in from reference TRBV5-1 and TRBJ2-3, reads KAGVTQTPRYLIKTRGQQVTLSCSPISGHRSVSWYQQTPGQGLQFLFEYFSETQRNKGNFPGRFSGRQFSNSRSEMNVSTLELGDSALYLCASRSVRGRDTQYFGPGTRLTVL.

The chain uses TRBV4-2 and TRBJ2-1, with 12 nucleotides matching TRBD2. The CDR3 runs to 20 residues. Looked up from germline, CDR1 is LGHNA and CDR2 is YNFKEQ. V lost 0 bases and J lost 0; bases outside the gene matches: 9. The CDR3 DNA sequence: TGTGCCAGCAGCCAAGATTGGACTAGCGGGGTTCTGAGCTCCTACAATGAGCAGTTCTTC. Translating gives CASSQDWTSGVLSSYNEQFF.

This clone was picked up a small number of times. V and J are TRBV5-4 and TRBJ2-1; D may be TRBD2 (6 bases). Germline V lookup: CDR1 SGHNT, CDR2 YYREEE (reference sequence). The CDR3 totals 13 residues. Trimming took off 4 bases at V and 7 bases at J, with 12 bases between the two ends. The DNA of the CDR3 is TGTGCCAGCAGCCCGGGACTCAGGAATGAGCAGTTCTTC. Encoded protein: CASSPGLRNEQFF.

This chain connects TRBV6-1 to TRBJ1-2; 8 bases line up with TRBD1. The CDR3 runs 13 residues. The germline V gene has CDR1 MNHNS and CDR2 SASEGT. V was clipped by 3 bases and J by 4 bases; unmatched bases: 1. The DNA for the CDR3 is TGTGCCAGCAGTGAGACAGGGGCCTATGGCTACACCTTC. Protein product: CASSETGAYGYTF.

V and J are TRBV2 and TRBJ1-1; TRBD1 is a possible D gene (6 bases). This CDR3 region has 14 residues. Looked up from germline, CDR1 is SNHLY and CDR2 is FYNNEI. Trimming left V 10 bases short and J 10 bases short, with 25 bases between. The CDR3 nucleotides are TGTGCCACCAAACTCGTGCAGGGGTCCTCTGCAGCTTTCTTT. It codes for CATKLVQGSSAAFF.

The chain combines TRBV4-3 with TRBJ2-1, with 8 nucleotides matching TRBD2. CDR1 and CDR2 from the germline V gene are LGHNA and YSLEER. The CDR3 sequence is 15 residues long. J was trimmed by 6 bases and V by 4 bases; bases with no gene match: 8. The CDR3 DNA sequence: TGCGCCAGCAGCCGATGGCGGGAGGAGGGCAATGAGCAGTTCTTC. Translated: CASSRWREEGNEQFF.